These T cell receptor beta chains were read from a single sample in a study of vaccination and CD4 T cells after COVID-19. These receptors have no identified antigens. Via MiXCR, TCRdb re-called the PCR reads, giving one row per CDR3 protein. Here the sample spans some 14,000 distinct CDR3 sequences, 40% being singletons. Sequencing was carried out using CD4+ T cells from blood, cultured in vitro. All receptors come from a human donor who had recovered from COVID-19. Each CDR3 is given with its conserved first and last residue. The order of the fields is J gene, V gene, D gene, clone size, CDR3 DNA, CDR3 protein. The D gene is left open where the match is weak. For some rows the clone size is stated as once, few or many, or as a class when expanded; others skip it.

j_call: TRBJ2-5
v_call: TRBV9
d_call: .
clone_size: .
cdr3_nt: TGTGCCAGCAGCGTAGGAATCAACGGCGGGGAGACCCAGTACTTC
cdr3_aa: CASSVGINGGETQYF

j_call: TRBJ2-7
v_call: TRBV28
d_call: .
clone_size: .
cdr3_nt: TGTGCCAGCAGTCCGACAAGCCCTCTCGAGCAGTACTTC
cdr3_aa: CASSPTSPLEQYF

j_call: TRBJ2-3
v_call: TRBV6-2/TRBV6-3
d_call: TRBD2
clone_size: .
cdr3_nt: TGTGCCAGCAGGCTAGCGGGAGGGCCACACACAGATACGCAGTATTTT
cdr3_aa: CASRLAGGPHTDTQYF

j_call: TRBJ2-1
v_call: TRBV24-1
d_call: TRBD1
clone_size: .
cdr3_nt: TGTGCCACCAGTGACGGGGACAGTTTCTACAATGAGCAGTTCTTC
cdr3_aa: CATSDGDSFYNEQFF

j_call: TRBJ1-2
v_call: TRBV6-1
d_call: .
clone_size: few
cdr3_nt: TGTGCCAGCAGCCAAAGGGAGGGCTACGGCTACACCTTC
cdr3_aa: CASSQREGYGYTF

j_call: TRBJ2-1
v_call: TRBV10-3
d_call: TRBD1
clone_size: few
cdr3_nt: TGTGCCATCAGTGAGGCAGGGGGCTCATCTAGTGAGCAGTTCTTC
cdr3_aa: CAISEAGGSSSEQFF

j_call: TRBJ1-6
v_call: TRBV27
d_call: TRBD1
clone_size: .
cdr3_nt: TGTGCCAGCAGCGACAGGGAGTCTTGGTCACCCCTCCACTTT
cdr3_aa: CASSDRESWSPLHF

j_call: TRBJ2-5
v_call: TRBV6-5
d_call: .
clone_size: .
cdr3_nt: TGTGCCAGCAGTTACCGTGGCAGGGCGGAGACCCAGTACTTC
cdr3_aa: CASSYRGRAETQYF

j_call: TRBJ2-7
v_call: TRBV20-1
d_call: TRBD2
clone_size: .
cdr3_nt: TGCAGTGCCCCCGGGACTAGCGGGAGGACGGACCCCTACGAGCAGTACTTC
cdr3_aa: CSAPGTSGRTDPYEQYF

j_call: TRBJ2-3
v_call: TRBV10-3
d_call: TRBD1
clone_size: few
cdr3_nt: TGTGCCATCAGTGGATCAGCGACAGGGGAAACAGATACGCAGTATTTT
cdr3_aa: CAISGSATGETDTQYF

j_call: TRBJ2-5
v_call: TRBV7-9
d_call: .
clone_size: few
cdr3_nt: TGTGCCAGCAGCCCCAATGCAGCATCGGGGGAGACCCAGTACTTC
cdr3_aa: CASSPNAASGETQYF